This entry features one TCR beta chain sequence. This entry belongs to a study of blood T cell repertoires in COVID-19. The overall study: Collection of acute and convalescent COVID-19 samples took place in the United States, Italy and Spain. From T cells, B-cell-depleted T cells, or PBMCs came the material, which was cDNA or gDNA.

V lost 1 base to trimming and J lost 5 bases, with 3 bases between them. The CDR3 spans 12 residues. Germline assignment: CDR1 LNHNV and CDR2 YYDKDF (reference sequence). In the source study's methods: Nucleated cell counts were estimated from reference gene primer amplification. Only in-frame clones appear in the TCRdb table, and some are missing; sequencing was by immunoSEQ multiplex PCR. That table is the source of V, J and clone size, and D and trimming were worked out from the DNA. Among 75,000 or so clones, roughly 90% were seen once, and the ten largest hold approximately 30%. This rearrangement joins TRBV15 to TRBJ2-1; D not certain. The specimen sequenced was peripheral blood. The clonotype comes from a man aged 50-60 years with acute or convalescent COVID-19. CDR3 sequence reads: CATSRANNEQFF. The CDR3 DNA follows: TGTGCCACCAGCAGAGCCAACAATGAGCAGTTCTTC.